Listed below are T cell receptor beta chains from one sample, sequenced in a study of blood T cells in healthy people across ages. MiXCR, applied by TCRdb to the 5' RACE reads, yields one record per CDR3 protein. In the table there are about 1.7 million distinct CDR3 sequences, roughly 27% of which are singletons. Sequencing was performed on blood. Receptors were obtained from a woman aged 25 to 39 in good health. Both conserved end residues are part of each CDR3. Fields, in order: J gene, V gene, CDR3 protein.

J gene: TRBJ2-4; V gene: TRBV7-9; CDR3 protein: CASSLEASGDIQYF
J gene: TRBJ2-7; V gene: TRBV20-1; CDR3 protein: CRIEYEQYF
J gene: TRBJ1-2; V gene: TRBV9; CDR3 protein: CASSGYRDNYGYTF
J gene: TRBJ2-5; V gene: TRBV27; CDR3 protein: CASTGTSEHQETQYF
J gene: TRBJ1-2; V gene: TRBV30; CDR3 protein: CAWNVRQRKGYTF
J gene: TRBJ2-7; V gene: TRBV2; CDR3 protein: CASSEALGGDSYEQYF
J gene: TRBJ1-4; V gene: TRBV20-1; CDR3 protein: CSAREQPNEKLFF
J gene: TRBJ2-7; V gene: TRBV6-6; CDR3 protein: CASSYSSGGGYEQYF
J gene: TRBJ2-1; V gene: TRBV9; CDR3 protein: CASSARTSGRNEQFF
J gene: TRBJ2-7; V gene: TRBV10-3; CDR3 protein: CAIRGGPVSYEQYF
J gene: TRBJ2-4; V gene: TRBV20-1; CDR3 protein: CSAREVRAKNIQYF
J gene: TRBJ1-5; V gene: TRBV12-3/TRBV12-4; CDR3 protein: CASNLNQGNNQPQHF
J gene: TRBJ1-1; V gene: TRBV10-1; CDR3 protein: CASSETMRGNTEAFF
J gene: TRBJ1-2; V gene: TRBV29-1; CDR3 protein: CSVDLPRGQTNYGYTF
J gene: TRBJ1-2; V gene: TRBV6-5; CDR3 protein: CASTSGTRGGGYTF
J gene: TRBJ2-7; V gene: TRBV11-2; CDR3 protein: CASGLAGGPTYEQYF
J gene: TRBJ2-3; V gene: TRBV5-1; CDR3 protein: CATSAGRSTDTQYF
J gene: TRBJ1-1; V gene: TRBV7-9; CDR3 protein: CASSRTGGTAFF
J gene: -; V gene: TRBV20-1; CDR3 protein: CSARDPRRLADYEQYF
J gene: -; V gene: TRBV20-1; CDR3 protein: CIAKTGGRETQYF
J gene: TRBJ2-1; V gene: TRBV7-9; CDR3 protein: CASSRDLYNELFF
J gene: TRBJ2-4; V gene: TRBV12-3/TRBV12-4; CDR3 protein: CASSSGGKNIQYF
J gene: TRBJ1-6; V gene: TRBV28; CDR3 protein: CAGSFRAPGALHF
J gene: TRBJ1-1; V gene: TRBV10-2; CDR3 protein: CASREQGRNTEAFF
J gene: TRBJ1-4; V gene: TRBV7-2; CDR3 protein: CASSLDVGNEKLFF
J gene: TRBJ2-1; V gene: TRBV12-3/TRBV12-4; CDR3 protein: CASSPTPAQDEQFF